A single sample gave rise to the 23 T cell receptor beta chains below, sequenced in a study of post-analysis software for immune sequencing data. Study outcomes and limitations: Comparison of patients with controls showed five TRBV segments more frequent in patients, TRBV5-6, TRBV5-1 and TRBV20-1 among them.

Carried by the TCR beta cDNA libraries were unique molecular identifiers. TCRdb processed the PCR reads anew with MiXCR; each CDR3 protein has one entry. The repertoire holds 750,000 to 950,000 distinct CDR3 sequences, with about half as singletons. No antigen has been assigned to these receptors. The sequenced sample consisted of blood. The source is a girl aged 5-17 years with multiple sclerosis.

This clonotype was recorded a few times. The V gene is TRBV12-3 or TRBV12-4, the J gene TRBJ2-2; weak D call: TRBD2 (6 bases). The CDR3 is 15 amino acids. The ends were cut back, 6 bases at V and 0 bases at J, with 11 bases in the middle. The CDR3 coding sequence is TGTGCCAGCAGCCGTGCGGGGTCGAACACCGGGGAGCTGTTTTTT. This codes for CASSRAGSNTGELFF.

The chain links TRBV29-1 to TRBJ2-1; D is perhaps TRBD2 (7 bases). The V gene's germline CDR1 is SQVTM and CDR2 ANQGSEA. This CDR3 has 15 residues. Trimming stripped 7 bases from V and 5 bases from J, with 21 bases between. DNA for the CDR3: TGCAGCGGTGGGGCCGGGGGGCTAGGAAACAATGAGCAGTTCTTC. This codes for CSGGAGGLGNNEQFF.

This chain links TRBV18 with TRBJ1-2; D is uncertain. The CDR3 spans 13 residues. V was pared by 1 base and J by 3 bases, with 6 bases between. CDR1 is KGHSH and CDR2 is LQKENI in the germline V gene. CDR3 loop: CASSPLEDYGYTF. For the CDR3, the DNA is TGTGCCAGCTCACCACTAGAAGACTATGGCTACACCTTC.

The chain employs TRBV7-9 and TRBJ2-5; 7 bases agree with TRBD1. V lost 1 base, J lost 7 bases, and 6 bases stayed unmatched. This CDR3 is 14 amino acids long. CDR1 and CDR2 (germline): SEHNR, FQNEAQ (reference sequence). CDR3 sequence (DNA): TGTGCCAGCAGCTTAGACGGGACAGCTTTGACCCAGTACTTC. Protein: CASSLDGTALTQYF.

This clonotype was observed a handful of times. This sequence joins TRBV3-1 and TRBJ2-5, with TRBD1 matching 8 bases. The last part of the DNA fits TRBJ2-7 better; the J call may be wrong. The CDR3 spans 14 residues. CDR1 LGHDT and CDR2 YNNKEL come from the germline V gene (reference sequence). CDR3 protein: CASSQGTGKYEQYF. The DNA of the CDR3 is TGTGCCAGCAGCCAAGGGACAGGGAAGTACGAGCAGTACTTC.

The gene calls are TRBV4-1 and TRBJ2-7, with 9 bases that match TRBD1. The CDR3 totals 15 residues. The germline V gene encodes CDR1 MGHRA and CDR2 YSYEKL. Germline trimming cut 5 bases from V and 4 bases from J; bases unmatched to any gene: 9. CDR3 nucleotides: TGCGCCAGCAGCGCGACGGGGACAGGGTGGTACGAGCAGTACTTC. Amino acids: CASSATGTGWYEQYF.

A few counts support this clonotype. The chain links TRBV20-1 to TRBJ2-3, with D perhaps TRBD2 (6 bases). Germline CDR1 is DFQATT and CDR2 is SNEGSKA (reference sequence). Trimming took off 4 bases at V and 1 base at J, with 9 bases between the two ends. The CDR3 extends over 13 amino acids. Here the CDR3 reads CSANSGGTDTQYF. CDR3 in DNA: TGCAGTGCTAATAGCGGAGGCACAGATACGCAGTATTTT.

This clonotype has more than one count but fewer than ten. The V gene is TRBV7-2, the J gene TRBJ1-4; tentative D call: TRBD1 (6 bases). CDR3 length equals 15 residues. Germline lookup yields CDR1 SGHTA and CDR2 FQGNSA. Trimming took off 5 bases at V and 7 bases at J, with 17 bases between the two ends. The CDR3 here is CASSQALGGREKLFF. The CDR3 DNA reads as TGTGCCAGCAGCCAAGCGTTAGGGGGACGTGAAAAACTGTTTTTT.

The chain joins TRBV9 to TRBJ2-5, with D possibly being TRBD1 or TRBD2 (5 bases each). Per germline, CDR1 SGDLS and CDR2 YYNGEE. The CDR3 is 16 amino acids. V was clipped by 2 bases and J by 1 base, with 15 bases between them. DNA of the CDR3: TGTGCCAGCAGCGTTAGCATCCCGGGACCCCAAGAGACCCAGTACTTC. This encodes CASSVSIPGPQETQYF.

This clonotype came up a few times. The chain links TRBV6-2 or TRBV6-3 to TRBJ2-7, with D tentatively TRBD1 (5 bases). The V end was cut by 6 bases, the J end by 4 bases, with 16 bases between. Germline V CDR1 and CDR2: MNHEY, SVGEGT. This CDR3 is 14 amino acids long. DNA of the CDR3: TGTGCCAGCAGGTACACAGGCTCCTCGTACGAGCAGTACTTC. This sequence encodes CASRYTGSSYEQYF.

This clonotype was observed a handful of times. The CDR3 sequence is CATSGAGTTDTQYF. CDR3 bases: TGTGCCACCAGTGGAGCGGGGACCACAGATACGCAGTATTTT. The chain uses TRBV24-1 and TRBJ2-3; 7 positions match TRBD2. Germline trimming cut 5 bases from V and 2 bases from J; bases unmatched to any gene: 3. Germline loops: CDR1 KGHDR, CDR2 SFDVKD. CDR3 size: 14 residues.

CDR3 DNA: TGTGCCAGCAGCGCCGAGGGGAATTCACCCCTCCACTTT. Residues: CASSAEGNSPLHF. The chain uses TRBV7-6 and TRBJ1-6; tentative D call: TRBD1 (5 bases). Germline lookup yields CDR1 SGHVS and CDR2 FNYEAQ. V was pared by 5 bases and J by 7 bases, with 9 bases between. The CDR3 spans 13 residues. The complete variable domain, with remaining parts taken from reference TRBV7-6 and TRBJ1-6, reads GAGVSQSPRYKVTKRGQDVALRCDPISGHVSLYWYRQALGQGPEFLTYFNYEAQQDKSGLPNDRFSAERPEGSISTLTIQRTEQRDSAMYRCASSAEGNSPLHFGNGTRLTVT.

This clonotype appeared a few times. J is TRBJ2-7 and V is TRBV20-1, with 9 bases matching TRBD2. J lost 2 bases, V lost 5 bases, and 4 bases had no gene match. Germline V CDR1 and CDR2: DFQATT, SNEGSKA (reference sequence). The CDR3 is 13 residues long. CDR3 nucleotides: TGCAGTGCTGCGAGCGGGAGGACCTACGAGCAGTACTTC. Its translation: CSAASGRTYEQYF.

This clonotype was detected many times. The chain has TRBV5-1 and TRBJ2-4, with D perhaps matching TRBD1 (5 bases). The CDR3 length is 14 residues. Germline V gene data show CDR1 as SGHRS and CDR2 as YFSETQ. Trimming removed 3 bases from V and 5 bases from J, with 12 bases in between. The CDR3 is CASSSQGTENIQYF. The DNA for the CDR3 is TGCGCCAGCAGCTCTCAGGGTACCGAAAACATTCAGTACTTC.

This chain joins TRBV20-1 and TRBJ2-3; TRBD1 matches at 8 bases. Germline-derived CDR1 and CDR2 are DFQATT and SNEGSKA (reference sequence). The length of the CDR3 is 15 residues. After removal of 1 base from V and 6 bases from J, the junction contained 9 bases not matched to a gene. The CDR3 nucleotides read TGCAGTGCTAGAGTTGGGGACAGGAGTCGGGATACGCAGTATTTT. As protein: CSARVGDRSRDTQYF.

Only a few counts were recorded for this clonotype. This chain joins TRBV2 and TRBJ1-1; perhaps TRBD1 as D (5 bases). Germline values: CDR1 SNHLY, CDR2 FYNNEI. V was cut by 6 bases and J by 0 bases, with 11 bases left in between. This CDR3 comprises 14 residues. The CDR3, as DNA: TGTGCCAGCAGGGCGGGGACGGTGAACACTGAAGCTTTCTTT. It translates to CASRAGTVNTEAFF.

V gene TRBV20-1 combines with J gene TRBJ1-2; D uncertain. V was clipped by 3 bases and J by 6 bases, with 8 bases between them. Germline V gene sequence: CDR1 DFQATT, CDR2 SNEGSKA (reference sequence). The CDR3 has 11 amino acids. This CDR3 is CSASWRHGYTF. Written as DNA, the CDR3 is TGCAGTGCTAGTTGGCGCCATGGCTACACCTTC.

This clonotype was picked up a small number of times. V gene TRBV2 combines with J gene TRBJ2-1; 8 bases line up with TRBD1. Germline trimming cut 6 bases from V and 9 bases from J; bases unmatched to any gene: 10. Germline V gene data show CDR1 as SNHLY and CDR2 as FYNNEI. This CDR3 spans 14 amino acids. CDR3 in amino acids: CASRPGQESGEQFF. CDR3 coding DNA: TGTGCCAGCAGGCCGGGACAGGAATCGGGTGAGCAGTTCTTC.

This clonotype showed up just a few times. The chain carries TRBV3-1 and TRBJ2-7; D is undetermined. This CDR3 has 15 amino acids. V shed 1 base and J shed 3 bases, with 13 bases lying between them. Per germline, CDR1 LGHDT and CDR2 YNNKEL (reference sequence). The CDR3: CASSQGVGRNYEQYF. DNA for the CDR3: TGTGCCAGCAGCCAAGGAGTCGGGCGGAACTACGAGCAGTACTTC.

At least ten counts were recorded for this clonotype. The chain combines TRBV7-9 with TRBJ1-5; a weak D match, TRBD1 (5 bases). Trimming removed 5 bases from V and 2 bases from J, with 10 bases in between. Germline assignment: CDR1 SEHNR and CDR2 FQNEAQ (reference sequence). CDR3 length: 14 amino acids. CDR3 nucleotide sequence: TGTGCCAGCAGCCCCGGGGGAGGCAATCAGCCCCAGCATTTT. Encoded protein: CASSPGGGNQPQHF.

Turning to this clonotype: The junction shows a germline mismatch at one end, possibly a read error. The chain couples TRBV25-1 to TRBJ1-2; D perhaps matches TRBD1 (5 bases). Per the germline V gene, CDR1 is MGHDK and CDR2 is SYGVNS. The CDR3 has 13 amino acids. CDR3 DNA sequence: TGTGCCAGCAGTGAGACAGACAACTATGGCCACACCTTC. Translating gives CASSETDNYGHTF.

This clonotype was counted between two and nine times. The chain has TRBV28 and TRBJ1-2, with D maybe TRBD1 (5 bases). Germline V lookup: CDR1 MDHEN, CDR2 SYDVKM. Trimming shortened V by 6 bases and J by 3 bases, and 11 bases separated the two germline ends. The CDR3 contains 13 residues. The CDR3, as DNA: TGTGCCAGCAGCTGGGACCGCTACTATGGCTACACCTTC. Protein sequence: CASSWDRYYGYTF.

J is TRBJ1-5 and V is TRBV5-1; tentatively, D is TRBD1 (5 bases). The CDR3 is made up of 13 amino acids. Trimming shortened V by 4 bases and J by 6 bases, and 11 bases separated the two germline ends. The germline V gene has CDR1 SGHRS and CDR2 YFSETQ. The CDR3 is CASSPIGGQPQHF. CDR3 coding DNA: TGCGCCAGCAGCCCGATTGGGGGTCAGCCCCAGCATTTT.